These 14 T cell receptor beta chains share one sample of origin, sequenced in a study of kidney transplant recipient with SARS-CoV-2 infection. TCRdb itself ran the reads through MiXCR, one entry per CDR3 protein. There are fewer than 250,000 distinct CDR3 sequences in the sample; 29% occur only once, and roughly 7% lies in the top ten. Sequencing was performed on a blood sample, taken at baseline and between days 110 and 120 from a kidney transplant recipient. The receptors were gathered from a male patient in his thirties who had COVID-19 and was a kidney transplant recipient. The graft donor may have given rise to some T cells.

Notes on this clonotype: It may be a read error: a sequence one base away is much more abundant. V gene TRBV11-1 combines with J gene TRBJ1-2; D call uncertain. The V and J ends lost 8 bases and 4 bases respectively, with 26 bases between them. The CDR3 runs 17 residues. CDR1 and CDR2 (germline): SGHAT, FQDESV (reference sequence). CDR3 in DNA: TGTGCCAGCGGCGCGTACTGTAAGGCTGGAAAGACCTATGGCTACACCTTC. Protein: CASGAYCKAGKTYGYTF.

At least ten counts were recorded for this clonotype. This rearrangement joins TRBV23-1 to TRBJ2-7; perhaps TRBD2 as D (6 bases). TRBV23-1 is assigned to the ORF class and has an uncertain function. The CDR3 extends over 15 amino acids. The V and J ends lost 0 bases and 0 bases respectively, with 9 bases between them. The CDR3 reads CASSQSSGISYEQYF. As DNA, the CDR3 is TGCGCCAGCAGTCAATCTAGCGGTATCTCCTACGAGCAGTACTTC.

This clonotype was counted many times. The CDR3 region has the DNA TGCAGTGCTGTACGGGGTTACTACGAGCAGTACTTC. Its translation is CSAVRGYYEQYF. The chain is built from TRBV20-1 and TRBJ2-7, with D possibly being TRBD2 (5 bases). Germline assignment: CDR1 DFQATT and CDR2 SNEGSKA (reference sequence). Trimming shortened V by 5 bases and J by 3 bases, and 11 bases separated the two germline ends. This CDR3 spans 12 amino acids.

There are many counts of this clonotype. The J gene is TRBJ1-2, the V gene TRBV11-2; D is ambiguous. This CDR3 contains 17 residues. V was shortened by 5 bases and J by 4 bases, with 23 bases between the two germline ends. The germline gives CDR1 SGHAT, CDR2 FQNNGV. As DNA, the CDR3 is TGTGCCAGCAGCGATCGTGGAACAAGCAGAAAGACCTATGGCTACACCTTC. Protein sequence: CASSDRGTSRKTYGYTF.

This clonotype occurred once. A read error may explain this, as a much larger clone is one base away. The chain carries TRBV6-5 and TRBJ1-2, with no clear D. Germline CDR1 is MNHEY and CDR2 is SVGAGI. CDR3 length equals 17 residues. The germline V and J ends were trimmed by 5 bases and 4 bases, with 23 bases remaining between them. The CDR3 reads CASSVDLGGRRTYGYTF. CDR3 nucleotides: TGTGCCAGCAGTGTCGACCTAGGTGGGAGAAGGACCTATGGCTACACCTTC.

A note on this clonotype: A much larger clone sits a single nucleotide away, making a read error possible. The chain couples TRBV20-1 to TRBJ2-5; D is possibly TRBD2 (6 bases). The CDR3 runs 12 residues. The ends were cut back, 6 bases at V and 11 bases at J, with 19 bases in the middle. In germline, CDR1 is DFQATT, CDR2 SNEGSKA (reference sequence). The CDR3 is CSADRDSSKQYF. CDR3 coding DNA: TGCAGTGCGGACCGGGACTCGAGCAAGCAGTACTTC.

This clonotype has a count of ten or more. The chain has TRBV10-2 and TRBJ1-2; D not resolved. CDR3 length: 17 residues. From germline, CDR1 is WSHSY and CDR2 SAAADI. The V end lost 5 bases, the J end lost 4 bases, and 23 bases lay between the germline ends. The CDR3 bases are TGCGCCAGCAGTTCAATGGTCACTTCTAGAAAGACCTATGGCTACACCTTC. Amino acids: CASSSMVTSRKTYGYTF.

This clonotype was counted a few times. V is TRBV28 and J is TRBJ2-5; 7 positions agree with TRBD1. V was pared by 5 bases and J by 2 bases, with 8 bases of the junction left unmatched. CDR1 and CDR2 from the germline V gene are MDHEN and SYDVKM. This CDR3 is 15 amino acids long. DNA of the CDR3: TGTGCCAGCAGTCTCTTGGGACAGACTCAAGAGACCCAGTACTTC. It encodes CASSLLGQTQETQYF.

Concerning this clonotype itself: A much larger clone is a single base away; this may be a read error. CDR3 protein: CVSSPDRGRKPQHF. The CDR3 DNA follows: TGCGTCAGCAGCCCTGACAGGGGTCGCAAGCCCCAGCATTTT. The chain joins TRBV5-1 to TRBJ1-5, with TRBD1 matching 8 bases. CDR1 SGHRS and CDR2 YFSETQ come from the germline V gene. The CDR3 is made up of 14 amino acids. The variable domain in full, completed from reference TRBV5-1 and TRBJ1-5, reads KAGVTQTPRYLIKTRGQQVTLSCSPISGHRSVSWYQQTPGQGLQFLFEYFSETQRNKGNFPGRFSGRQFSNSRSEMNVSTLELGDSALYLCVSSPDRGRKPQHFGDGTRLSIL.

Details on this clonotype: With a much larger clone just one base away, this may be a read error. The chain combines TRBV2 with TRBJ2-1; a possible D gene is TRBD1 (5 bases). CDR1 and CDR2 from the germline V gene are SNHLY and FYNNEI. This CDR3 is built from 15 residues. The DNA of the CDR3 is TGTGCCAGCAGGGGGCTAAGCGTATTTCCGAATGGGCAGTTCTTC. It specifies CASRGLSVFPNGQFF.

About this clonotype: A much bigger clone sits one base away, suggesting this may be a read error. In this CDR3 the conserved last residue, phenylalanine or tryptophan, is missing, so a read error is likely. The rearrangement uses TRBV24-1 and TRBJ2-7; 9 bases agree with TRBD1. CDR1 and CDR2 from the germline V gene are KGHDR and SFDVKD. The CDR3 totals 15 residues. Trimming took 7 bases from V and 5 from J; bases not matched to a gene: 11. The CDR3: CATSKKGQGYHEQYY. CDR3 coding DNA: TGTGCCACCAGCAAAAAGGGACAGGGTTACCACGAGCAGTACTAC.

This clonotype was recorded at least ten times. V gene TRBV27 combines with J gene TRBJ2-7; D is possibly TRBD1 (6 bases). This CDR3 has 21 amino acids. Germline V gene sequence: CDR1 MNHEY, CDR2 SMNVEV (reference sequence). The V gene lost 3 bases and the J gene lost 0 bases, with 30 bases spanning the gap. CDR3 loop: CASSLGTLPSMGGRSSYEQYF. DNA for the CDR3: TGTGCCAGCAGTTTGGGGACATTACCCTCAATGGGCGGTCGCAGCTCCTACGAGCAGTACTTC.

A note on this clonotype: A read error may be the cause here, since a much bigger clone is one base away. This chain joins TRBV3-1 and TRBJ2-5; possibly TRBD1 for D (5 bases). The CDR3 runs to 15 residues. CDR1 and CDR2 (germline): LGHDT, YNNKEL (reference sequence). V was pared by 8 bases and J by 0 bases, with 16 bases between. In DNA, the CDR3 is TGTGCCAGCGCCAAACAAGCAGGGAACCAAGAGACCCAGTACTTC. It encodes CASAKQAGNQETQYF.

In regard to this clonotype: A read error may explain this, as a much larger clone is one base away. The chain has TRBV10-2 and TRBJ1-1; weak D call: TRBD1 (6 bases). The CDR3 is made up of 14 amino acids. Trimming took 8 bases from V and 0 from J, leaving 13 bases between them. From germline, CDR1 is WSHSY and CDR2 SAAADI. The CDR3 DNA follows: TGCGCCAGCGGTCAGGACAGCCTGAACACTGAAGCTTTCTTT. This sequence encodes CASGQDSLNTEAFF.